This T cell receptor beta chain was sequenced during a study of cytomegalovirus exposure and HLA in healthy donors (dated by TCRdb to 2017 to 2019). Broadly, across the study: In an earlier analysis of 550 to 750 of the donors, about 270 Gb of sequence data and just under 120 million unique TCR beta sequences from approximately 180 million T cells were reported. A few DR-DQ haplotypes were handled as single units for association and clustering because linkage in the cohort was strong. The aim of the study was to test whether cataloging public T cell receptors could identify signatures of past pathogen exposure. In a later genetic analysis, genome-wide SNP genotypes for about 60% of the 666 donors were used, and that subset was treated as a discovery cohort. The study profiled the T cell repertoires of 500 to 800 subjects by immunosequencing and related them to cytomegalovirus serostatus. The number of donors typed differed by locus, with about 629-630 for A, B, C, DRB1 and DQB1, approximately 500 for DQA1, over 600 for DPA1, and around 450 for DPB1. An early release that covered 500 to 800 HLA-typed donors contained about 300 gigabases of sequencing data and tens of millions of unique TCR sequences. All discovery cohort repertoires had been generated on a single sequencing platform. High-throughput TCR immunosequencing, statistical association of individual TCRs with disease status, and machine learning were combined to predict cytomegalovirus infection status. HLA typing included class I and class II loci at four-digit resolution. A separate validation cohort of some 130 different subjects was used in addition to the roughly 670-subject first cohort. Rather than drawing on any new phenotypic data, the later analysis identified candidate immune exposures from TCR beta sequences and the way those sequences occurred across donors. Donor age, sex, ethnicity and CMV serostatus were collected together with the repertoire data. Among approximately 370 genotyped donors of the cohort, an average of approximately 220,000 unique TCR beta nucleotide sequences was sequenced per donor, of which roughly 17% were non-productive. In a later analysis, previously published TCR beta repertoires from 550 to 700 donors were re-analyzed and high-resolution HLA genotyping was added so that TCR occurrence patterns could be studied. Of the roughly 410 genotyped donors, less than 90% were placed in the genetic ancestry cluster associated with self-reported Caucasian donors. An earlier analysis of fewer than 700 of the donors applied high-throughput TCR beta sequencing to assess whether each TCR beta V gene segment acted as functional or pseudogenic. The research as a whole found: This cohort had only TCR beta chains sequenced, and the lack of alpha or paired-chain data limited which features could be detected. In a later analysis, around 17,000 TCR beta sequences were associated with specific HLA alleles at a false discovery rate of 0.05. Because some donors lacked HLA typing at each locus, the association tests relied only on the typed subset. Broadly in line with IMGT annotations, most TCR beta V segments showed up in productive rearrangements about 90% or about 30% of the time in an earlier analysis of 587 of the donors. In both the original and validation cohorts, the classifier was reported to diagnose cytomegalovirus status with high specificity and sensitivity. In a later analysis, TCR association rates were found to vary across HLA loci, with the most associated TCRs seen for DRB1 alleles and the fewest for HLA-C alleles. V-gene and J-gene trimming of TCR beta chains was associated with a missense DCLRE1C variant in a later genetic analysis, and the association was replicated in an independent cohort. In vitro tests confirmed that three of the cytomegalovirus-associated TCR beta chains recognize cytomegalovirus antigens. Linkage disequilibrium might explain the correlated functional status among segregating V segments, but an unknown experimental factor could not be ruled out. Immune exposure information for the cohort was limited to CMV serostatus. Compared with the roughly 700-donor mean, donors in an Asian-associated ancestry cluster had fewer N-insertions in productive TCRs, according to a later genetic analysis. In a later analysis, HLA-associated TCR beta chains were found to be more clonally expanded and to have lower generation probabilities than equally common non-associated chains. Across donors, most TCR sequences were observed very rarely, whereas some public TCRs were present in many individuals. A further reported finding was that TCR beta sequences accurately predicted the HLA-A and HLA-B alleles for most subjects in the first cohort. The presence/absence analyses assumed that sequencing depth was roughly uniform across donors, and that assumption may not be true. Assigning TCR associations to individual alleles was difficult when HLA alleles, especially DR and DQ, strongly co-occurred. A cluster of highly shared sequence variants was judged likely to represent a technical artifact of the sequencing pipeline. In the study, approximately 160 TCR beta chains were listed as associated with cytomegalovirus. In a later analysis, most CMV-associated TCR beta chains were found to appear HLA-restricted, with HLA associations seemingly driven largely by CMV exposure. Some 15 rarely observed V segments, including chromosome 9 orphons, were excluded from the earlier analysis of several hundred of the donors because counts were too low. Some IMGT-functional V segments, including TRBV6-2 and TRBV6-3, could not be distinguished by the 87-base-pair reads and were therefore excluded. It was suggested by the authors that the approach could potentially be generalized to other disease states and immunological phenotypes. According to a later analysis, parvovirus B19, influenza, CMV and Epstein-Barr virus appeared linked to several top co-occurrence clusters.

Turning to this clone: What antigen it recognizes has not been identified. No base quality values were provided; no much bigger clone lies one nucleotide off.

The library came from the immunoSEQ multiplex PCR assay. A mixture of 60 forward primers for TCR Vbeta segments and 13 reverse primers for TCR Jbeta segments was used in the multiplex PCR. The CDR3 region of rearranged TCR beta genes was amplified from genomic DNA with a multiplex PCR assay. Amplified TCR beta libraries were sequenced as 87-base-pair reads on the Illumina HiSeq System. Regarding the original processing steps: In a later analysis, approximately 74 million unique TCR beta chains were counted across the 650 to 750 repertoires, and about 10 million of these chains were shared by at least two donors. Raw reads were error-corrected and collapsed into unique sequences by a nearest-neighbor algorithm in which closely related sequences were merged to remove PCR and sequencing errors. Alignment of CDR3 sequences to IMGT reference sequences was used to assign V, D and J gene segments. For a sequence to be retained, a match of at least six nucleotides to both a V gene segment and a J gene segment was required. A rearrangement was called productive if the CDR3 had no stop codons and remained in frame with V and J, and every other rearrangement was called non-productive. Following IMGT convention, CDR3 was defined as the stretch from the second conserved V-encoded cysteine up to the conserved J-encoded phenylalanine. The earlier analysis of about 640 of the donors excluded any sequence lacking an unambiguous match to a single V gene segment. An earlier analysis of 500 to 700 of the donors classified V segments as functional when productive rearrangements were above 56.7% and as segregating when the standard deviation between donors was above 5%. A statistical classification framework was built to diagnose cytomegalovirus status from the catalog of TCR beta chain sequences. In a later analysis, V and J genes were assigned by comparing TCR nucleotide sequences against IMGT/GENE-DB human TR gene sequences. A later analysis assigned CDR3 sequences and most-parsimonious VDJ recombination scenarios with the TCRdist pipeline. A later analysis defined each TCR beta chain by its CDR3 amino acid sequence plus V-gene family, and excluded reads lacking a unique V-gene family. A later analysis removed several hundred highly shared, low-generation-probability nucleotide sequences to deal with suspected cross-contamination and a sequencing artifact. In a later analysis, a clonal expansion index for each public chain was calculated from normalized within-repertoire ranks of inferred template counts. In a later analysis, generation probabilities were computed using a VDJ recombination model fitted to out-of-frame rearrangements, and the results were checked against IGoR. A later analysis scored TCR-TCR, TCR-HLA and TCR-CMV co-occurrence with hypergeometric tests, applying a repertoire-size bias correction to TCR pairs. In a later analysis, false discovery rates were estimated by permuting HLA or CMV assignments 20 times. A later analysis grouped co-occurring TCRs with DBSCAN, adding TCRdist sequence similarity when clustering within HLA-allele-positive subsets. Repertoires with fewer than 30,000 or more than 120,000 public chains were left out of co-occurrence clustering, as were five repertoires with anomalous nucleotide sharing. In its TCRdb copy, this immuneACCESS table keeps in-frame sequences only and misses some clones. Where compared with another copy, unresolved V genes explain less than half of these, and the others have no known cause. That table gives V, J and clone size, and the DNA gave D and trimming. The sample table records 150,000 to 200,000 clones; about three quarters of these occur just once. The top ten clonotypes cover roughly 1.6% of the sample.

The cohort was made up of approximately 670 healthy bone marrow donors. At the time of sampling, every cohort member was nominally healthy, though immune exposures that went unrecorded were likely present. The donor was CMV seronegative and was included in the group of about 400 seronegative cohort members. A peripheral blood sample was collected from each donor, and TCR beta sequencing was performed on peripheral blood mononuclear cells. Genomic DNA was extracted from the blood cell samples with the Qiagen DNeasy Blood Extraction Kit. Clipping removes 1 base from V and 5 bases from J, with 7 as the unmatched junction base count. The germline V gene provides CDR1 SGHTA and CDR2 FQGTGA. Reading from cysteine to phenylalanine, the CDR3 counts 17 amino acids. CDR3 DNA only is kept here, 51 bases in frame from base 1.

This TCR came from a man aged 18 to 29 in good health and CMV-seronegative. The chain is assembled from TRBV7-3 and TRBJ2-5, with 13 junctional bases fitting TRBD2. Sequences were obtained from PBMCs. The CDR3 loop reads CASSLNGGLAGRETQYF. DNA sequence: TGTGCCAGCAGCTTAAACGGGGGACTAGCGGGACGGGAGACCCAGTACTTC.